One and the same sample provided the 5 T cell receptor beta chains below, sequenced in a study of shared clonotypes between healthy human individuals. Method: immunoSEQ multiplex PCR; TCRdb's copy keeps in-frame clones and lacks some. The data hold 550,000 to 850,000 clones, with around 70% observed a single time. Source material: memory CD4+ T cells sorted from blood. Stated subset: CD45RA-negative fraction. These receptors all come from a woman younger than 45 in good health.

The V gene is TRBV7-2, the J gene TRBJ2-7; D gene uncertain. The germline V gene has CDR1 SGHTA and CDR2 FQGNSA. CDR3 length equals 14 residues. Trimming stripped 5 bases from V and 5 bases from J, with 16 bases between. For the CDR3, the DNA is TGTGCCAGCAGCCCCGCTCTTGTTGTGCACGAGCAGTACTTC. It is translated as CASSPALVVHEQYF.

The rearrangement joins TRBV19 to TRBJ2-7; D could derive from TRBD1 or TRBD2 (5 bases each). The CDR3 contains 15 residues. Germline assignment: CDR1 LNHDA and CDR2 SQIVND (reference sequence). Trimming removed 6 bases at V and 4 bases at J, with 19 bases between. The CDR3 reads CASSIVFPWGYEQYF. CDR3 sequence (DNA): TGTGCCAGTAGCATCGTTTTCCCGTGGGGGTACGAGCAGTACTTC.

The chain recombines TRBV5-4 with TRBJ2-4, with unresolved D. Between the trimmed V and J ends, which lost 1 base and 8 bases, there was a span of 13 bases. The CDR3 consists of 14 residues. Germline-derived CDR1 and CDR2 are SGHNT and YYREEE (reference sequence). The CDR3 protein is CASSLWEYSDIQYF. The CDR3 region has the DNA TGTGCCAGCAGCTTGTGGGAATATTCGGACATTCAGTACTTC. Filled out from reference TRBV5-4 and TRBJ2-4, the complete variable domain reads ETGVTQSPTHLIKTRGQQVTLRCSSQSGHNTVSWYQQALGQGPQFIFQYYREEENGRGNFPPRFSGLQFPNYSSELNVNALELDDSALYLCASSLWEYSDIQYFGAGTRLSVL.

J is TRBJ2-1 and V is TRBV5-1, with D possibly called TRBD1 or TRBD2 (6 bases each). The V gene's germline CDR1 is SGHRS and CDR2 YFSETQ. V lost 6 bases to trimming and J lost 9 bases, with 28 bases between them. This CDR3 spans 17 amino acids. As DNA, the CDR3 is TGCGCCAGCAATTTAGCGGATAGGGGGACACCGAGCGGTGAGCAGTTCTTC. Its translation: CASNLADRGTPSGEQFF.

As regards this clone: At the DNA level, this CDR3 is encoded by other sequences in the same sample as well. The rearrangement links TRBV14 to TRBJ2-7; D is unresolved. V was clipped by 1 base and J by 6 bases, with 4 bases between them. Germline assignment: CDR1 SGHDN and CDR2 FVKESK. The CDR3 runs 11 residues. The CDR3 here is CASSQAREQYF. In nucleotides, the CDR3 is TGTGCCAGCAGCCAAGCTCGCGAGCAGTACTTC.